This T cell receptor (beta chain) was retrieved from a study of cytomegalovirus exposure and HLA in healthy donors. Researchers ran the PCR with 60 Vbeta and 13 Jbeta primers. How the authors handled the data: Around 11 million of tens of millions of unique TCR beta chains were shared, per a later count. TCRdb's copy holds only in-frame clones and misses some; the assay was immunoSEQ multiplex PCR. That table gives V, J and clone size, and the DNA gave D and trimming. The sample records more than 150,000 clones, approximately 71% being singletons. A word on this clone: Its antigen is not known.

This CDR3 has 14 residues. Trimming took 0 bases from V and 5 from J; bases not matched to a gene: 2. Per germline, CDR1 WSHSY and CDR2 SAAADI. Study conclusions and caveats: Segments of the TCR beta V type were, in most cases, productive about 87% or about 30% of the time in an earlier analysis. TCR beta chain V- and J-gene trimming was linked, in a later analysis, to a missense variant in DCLRE1C.

The sequence came from a woman aged 35 to 49 in good health and CMV-seropositive. The V gene is TRBV10-2, the J gene TRBJ2-7, with 9 bases matching TRBD2. Sample: PBMCs. The CDR3: CASSESGLANEQYF. CDR3 sequence (DNA): TGCGCCAGCAGTGAGTCGGGACTAGCAAACGAGCAGTACTTC.